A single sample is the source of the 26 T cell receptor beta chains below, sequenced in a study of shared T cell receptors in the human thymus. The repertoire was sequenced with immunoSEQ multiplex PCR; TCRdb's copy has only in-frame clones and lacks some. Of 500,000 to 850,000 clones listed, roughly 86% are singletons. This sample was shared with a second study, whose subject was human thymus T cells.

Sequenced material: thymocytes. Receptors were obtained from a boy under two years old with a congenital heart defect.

As DNA, the CDR3 is TGTGCCAGCAGTGACGGAGGCCCAATTAATGAAAAACTGTTTTTT. Translating gives CASSDGGPINEKLFF. The V call is TRBV2, the J call TRBJ1-4; D gene uncertain. Trimming removed 3 bases at V and 4 bases at J, with 12 bases between. The CDR3 covers 15 residues. Germline V gene sequence: CDR1 SNHLY, CDR2 FYNNEI.

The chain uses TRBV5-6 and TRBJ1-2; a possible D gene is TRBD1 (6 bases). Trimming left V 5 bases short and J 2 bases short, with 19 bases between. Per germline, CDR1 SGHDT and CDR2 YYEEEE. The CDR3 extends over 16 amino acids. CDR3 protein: CASRIGDTGINYGYTF. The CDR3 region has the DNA TGTGCCAGCAGAATAGGTGATACAGGGATAAACTATGGCTACACCTTC.

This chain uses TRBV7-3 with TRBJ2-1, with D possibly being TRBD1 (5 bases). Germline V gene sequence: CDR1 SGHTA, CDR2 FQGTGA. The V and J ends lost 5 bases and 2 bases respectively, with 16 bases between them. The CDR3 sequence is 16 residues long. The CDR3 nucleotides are TGTGCCAGCAGCCTTTGGGGTCAGGGAACCTACAATGAGCAGTTCTTC. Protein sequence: CASSLWGQGTYNEQFF.

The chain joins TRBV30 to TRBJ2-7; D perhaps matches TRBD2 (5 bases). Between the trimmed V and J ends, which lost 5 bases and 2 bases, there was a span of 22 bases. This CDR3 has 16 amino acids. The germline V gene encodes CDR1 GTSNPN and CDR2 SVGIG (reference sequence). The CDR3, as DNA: TGTGCCTGGTGGTCCCCTAGGACGGGATCCCCCTACGAGCAGTACTTC. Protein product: CAWWSPRTGSPYEQYF.

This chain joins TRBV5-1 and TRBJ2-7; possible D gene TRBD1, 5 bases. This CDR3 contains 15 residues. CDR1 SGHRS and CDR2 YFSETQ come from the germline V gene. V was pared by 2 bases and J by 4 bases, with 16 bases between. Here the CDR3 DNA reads TGCGCCAGCAGCTTCGGAAGGGTCAGGGCTTACGAGCAGTACTTC. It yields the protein CASSFGRVRAYEQYF.

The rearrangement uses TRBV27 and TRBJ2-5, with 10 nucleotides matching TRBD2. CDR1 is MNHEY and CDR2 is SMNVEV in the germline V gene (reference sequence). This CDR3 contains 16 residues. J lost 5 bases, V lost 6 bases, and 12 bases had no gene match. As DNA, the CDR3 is TGTGCCAGCAGCTATGGGACTAGCGACTCCGGGGAGACCCAGTACTTC. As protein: CASSYGTSDSGETQYF.

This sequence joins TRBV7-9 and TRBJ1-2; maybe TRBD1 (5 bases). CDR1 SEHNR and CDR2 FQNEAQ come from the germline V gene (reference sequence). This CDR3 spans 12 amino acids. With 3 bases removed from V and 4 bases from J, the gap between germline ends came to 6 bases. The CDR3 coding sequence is TGTGCCAGCAGCTTCGGGGGCTATGGCTACACCTTC. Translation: CASSFGGYGYTF.

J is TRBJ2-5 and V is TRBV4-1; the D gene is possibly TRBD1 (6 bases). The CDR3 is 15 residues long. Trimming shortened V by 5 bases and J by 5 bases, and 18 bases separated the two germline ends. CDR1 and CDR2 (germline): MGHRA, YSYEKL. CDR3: CASSSNKQGRETQYF. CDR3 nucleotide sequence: TGCGCCAGCAGCTCAAATAAACAGGGTCGGGAGACCCAGTACTTC.

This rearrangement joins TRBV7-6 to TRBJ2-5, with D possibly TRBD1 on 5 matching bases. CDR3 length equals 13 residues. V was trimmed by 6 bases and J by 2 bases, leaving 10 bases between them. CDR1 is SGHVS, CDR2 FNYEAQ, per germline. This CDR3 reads CASRPDRQETQYF. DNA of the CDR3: TGTGCCAGCAGACCAGACAGACAAGAGACCCAGTACTTC.

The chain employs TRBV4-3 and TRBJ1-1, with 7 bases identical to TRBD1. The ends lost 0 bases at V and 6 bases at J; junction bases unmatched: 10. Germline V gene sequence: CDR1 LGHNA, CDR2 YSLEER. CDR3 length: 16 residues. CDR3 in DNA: TGCGCCAGCAGCCAAGATGTAGCGACAGGGTCCCCTGAAGCTTTCTTT. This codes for CASSQDVATGSPEAFF.

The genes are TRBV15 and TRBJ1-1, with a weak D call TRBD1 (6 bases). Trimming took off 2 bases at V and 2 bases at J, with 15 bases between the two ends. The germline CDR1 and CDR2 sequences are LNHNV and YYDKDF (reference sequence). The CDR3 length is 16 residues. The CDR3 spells CATSRNLTGSNTEAFF. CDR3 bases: TGTGCCACCAGCAGAAACCTGACAGGAAGCAACACTGAAGCTTTCTTT. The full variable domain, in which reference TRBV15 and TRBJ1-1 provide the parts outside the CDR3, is DAMVIQNPRYQVTQFGKPVTLSCSQTLNHNVMYWYQQKSSQAPKLLFHYYDKDFNNEADTPDNFQSRRPNTSFCFLDIRSPGLGDTAMYLCATSRNLTGSNTEAFFGQGTRLTVV.

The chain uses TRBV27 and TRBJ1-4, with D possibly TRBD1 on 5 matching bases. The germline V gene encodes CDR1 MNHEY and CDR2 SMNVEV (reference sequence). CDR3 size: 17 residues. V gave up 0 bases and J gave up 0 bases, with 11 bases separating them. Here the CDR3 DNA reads TGTGCCAGCAGTTTATCCGGGCCGGGGGCAACTAATGAAAAACTGTTTTTT. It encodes CASSLSGPGATNEKLFF.

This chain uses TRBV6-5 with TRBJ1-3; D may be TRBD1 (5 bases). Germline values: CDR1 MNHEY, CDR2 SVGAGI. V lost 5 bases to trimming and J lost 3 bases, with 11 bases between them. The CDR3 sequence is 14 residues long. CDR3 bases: TGTGCCAGCAGTCTGGGGGGACGTGGAAACACCATATATTTT. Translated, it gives CASSLGGRGNTIYF.

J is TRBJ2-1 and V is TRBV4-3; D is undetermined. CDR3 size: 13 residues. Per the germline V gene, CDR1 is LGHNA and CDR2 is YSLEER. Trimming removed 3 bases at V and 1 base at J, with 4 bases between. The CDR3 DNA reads TGCGCCAGCAGCCATACTTCCTACAATGAGCAGTTCTTC. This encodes CASSHTSYNEQFF.

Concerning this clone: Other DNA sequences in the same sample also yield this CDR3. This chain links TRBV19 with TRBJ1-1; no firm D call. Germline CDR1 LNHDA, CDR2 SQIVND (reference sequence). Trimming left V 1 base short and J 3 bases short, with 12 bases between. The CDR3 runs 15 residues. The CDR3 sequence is CASSIGPGRDTEAFF. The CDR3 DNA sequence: TGTGCCAGTAGTATAGGCCCGGGGAGGGACACTGAAGCTTTCTTT.

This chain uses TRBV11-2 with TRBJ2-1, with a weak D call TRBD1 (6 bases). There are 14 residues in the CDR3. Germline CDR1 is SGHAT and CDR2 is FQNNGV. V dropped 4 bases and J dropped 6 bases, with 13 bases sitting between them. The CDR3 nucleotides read TGTGCCAGCAGCTACAGGGTAGGGGGCAATGAGCAGTTCTTC. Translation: CASSYRVGGNEQFF.

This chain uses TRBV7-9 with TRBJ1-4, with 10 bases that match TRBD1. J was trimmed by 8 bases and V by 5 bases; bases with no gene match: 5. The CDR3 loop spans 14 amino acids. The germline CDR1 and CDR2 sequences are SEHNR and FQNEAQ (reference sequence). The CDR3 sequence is CASSRDRGGEKLFF. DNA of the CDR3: TGTGCCAGCAGCCGGGACAGGGGTGGGGAAAAACTGTTTTTT.

CDR3 in DNA: TGTGCCAGCAGTTCAGGGAACCGAACCGAGCAGTACTTC. Its translation is CASSSGNRTEQYF. The chain carries TRBV28 and TRBJ2-7; tentative D call: TRBD1 (5 bases). The CDR3 contains 13 residues. Trimming left V 4 bases short and J 6 bases short, with 13 bases between. Germline CDR1 is MDHEN and CDR2 is SYDVKM.

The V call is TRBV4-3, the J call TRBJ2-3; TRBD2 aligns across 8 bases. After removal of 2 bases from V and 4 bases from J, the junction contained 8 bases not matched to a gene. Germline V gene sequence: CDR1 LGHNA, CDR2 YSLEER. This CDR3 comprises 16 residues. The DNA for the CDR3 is TGCGCCAGCAGCCAACATCGGGGGGGAGTCGCAGATACGCAGTATTTT. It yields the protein CASSQHRGGVADTQYF.

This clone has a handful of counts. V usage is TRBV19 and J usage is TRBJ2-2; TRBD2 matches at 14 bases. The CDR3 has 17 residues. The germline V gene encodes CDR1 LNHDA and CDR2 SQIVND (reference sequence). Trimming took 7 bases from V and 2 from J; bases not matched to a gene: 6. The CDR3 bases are TGTGCCAGTAAAGAGGGACTAGCGGGGGTAAACACCGGGGAGCTGTTTTTT. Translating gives CASKEGLAGVNTGELFF.

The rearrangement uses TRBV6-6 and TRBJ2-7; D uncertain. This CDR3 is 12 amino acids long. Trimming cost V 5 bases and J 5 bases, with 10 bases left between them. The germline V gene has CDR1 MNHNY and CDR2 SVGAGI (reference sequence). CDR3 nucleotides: TGTGCCAGCAGTACACCCTTCCACGAGCAGTACTTC. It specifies CASSTPFHEQYF.

CDR3 amino acids: CASSSDRGWDTIYF. The DNA of the CDR3 is TGTGCCAGCAGCTCGGACAGGGGGTGGGACACCATATATTTT. V is TRBV13 and J is TRBJ1-3; 10 bases are shared with TRBD1. V dropped 4 bases and J dropped 8; count of bases not matched to a gene: 5. CDR1 is PRHDT and CDR2 is FYEKMQ in the germline V gene (reference sequence). The CDR3 contains 14 residues. The variable domain in full, completed from reference TRBV13 and TRBJ1-3, reads AAGVIQSPRHLIKEKRETATLKCYPIPRHDTVYWYQQGPGQDPQFLISFYEKMQSDKGSIPDRFSAQQFSDYHSELNMSSLELGDSALYFCASSSDRGWDTIYFGEGSWLTVV.

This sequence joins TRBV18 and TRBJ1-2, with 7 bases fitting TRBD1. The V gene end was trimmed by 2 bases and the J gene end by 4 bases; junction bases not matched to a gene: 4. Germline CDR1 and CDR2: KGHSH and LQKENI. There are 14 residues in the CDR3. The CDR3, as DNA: TGTGCCAGCTCACCAGGGCGGGACAGCTATGGCTACACCTTC. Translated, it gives CASSPGRDSYGYTF.

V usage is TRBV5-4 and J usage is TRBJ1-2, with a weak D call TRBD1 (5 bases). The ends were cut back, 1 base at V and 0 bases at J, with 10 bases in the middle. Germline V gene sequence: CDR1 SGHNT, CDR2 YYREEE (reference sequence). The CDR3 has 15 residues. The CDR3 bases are TGTGCCAGCAGCTTGCAAAGGGGAACTAACTATGGCTACACCTTC. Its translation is CASSLQRGTNYGYTF.

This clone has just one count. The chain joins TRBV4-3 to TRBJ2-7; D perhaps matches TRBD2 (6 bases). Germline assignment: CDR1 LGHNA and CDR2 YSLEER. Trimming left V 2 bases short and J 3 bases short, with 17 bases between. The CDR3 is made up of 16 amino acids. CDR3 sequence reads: CASSQQLPGTVYEQYF. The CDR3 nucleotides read TGCGCCAGCAGCCAACAACTACCCGGGACTGTCTACGAGCAGTACTTC.

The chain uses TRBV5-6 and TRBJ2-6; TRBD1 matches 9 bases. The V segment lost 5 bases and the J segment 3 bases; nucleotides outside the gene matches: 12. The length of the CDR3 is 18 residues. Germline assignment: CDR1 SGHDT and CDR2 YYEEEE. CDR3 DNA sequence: TGTGCCAGCAGTTTCCCCCACAGGGGGCTCTTTGGGGCCAACGTCCTGACTTTC. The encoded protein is CASSFPHRGLFGANVLTF.